A single sample gave rise to the 13 T cell receptor beta chains below, sequenced in a study of T cell clusters in autoimmune cytopenias. Multiplex touch-down PCR amplified TRB using TRB-A and TRB-B pools in one tube. TCRdb processed the multiplex PCR reads again and assigns one entry to each CDR3 protein, with no DNA. The sample table sets out under 8,500 distinct CDR3 sequences. TRB amplification used approximately 250 ng of peripheral blood genomic DNA. A further study also used this sample, focusing on T cell repertoires in aging, cancer and after chemotherapy.

The sample consisted of peripheral blood. The receptors shown here come from a human donor in good health.

The V and J genes are TRBV6-5 and TRBJ2-7; no DNA is available, so the TRBD1 call from TCRdb remains unchecked. The CDR3 consists of 14 residues. Germline CDR1 reads MNHEY; CDR2 reads SVGAGI. The CDR3 reads CASRSDGQVGEQYF.

The rearrangement joins TRBV12-3 or TRBV12-4 to TRBJ1-5. This CDR3 has 14 amino acids. The CDR3 spells CASSLATDRQPQHF.

In terms of frequency, this clonotype is medium-sized (0.01 to 0.1%). The genes are TRBV5-4 and TRBJ2-3; TCRdb's D gene call, TRBD2, goes unchecked for lack of DNA. The CDR3 totals 16 residues. Germline lookup yields CDR1 SGHNT and CDR2 YYREEE (reference sequence). The CDR3 loop is CASSPPPSGGSDTQYF.

The V gene is TRBV6-5, the J gene TRBJ2-7. CDR1 is MNHEY, CDR2 SVGAGI, per germline. The CDR3 is made up of 18 amino acids. The CDR3 reads CASSYSTVLVESTYEQYF.

The chain joins TRBV2 to TRBJ2-5; TCRdb indicates TRBD2, and absent DNA this call remains unverified. Germline V CDR1 and CDR2: SNHLY, FYNNEI. The CDR3 is 15 amino acids. CDR3 sequence: CASSGAAGGEETQYF.

V and J are TRBV5-1 and TRBJ2-1; TCRdb's assignment of TRBD1 cannot be checked, as there is no DNA. The germline V gene encodes CDR1 SGHRS and CDR2 YFSETQ. The CDR3 is 12 residues long. This CDR3 is CASSRGVNEQFF.

The V gene is TRBV6-1, the J gene TRBJ1-4. Germline CDR1 and CDR2: MNHNS and SASEGT. The CDR3 is 13 residues long. The CDR3 here is CASIRAFNEKLFF.

The chain carries TRBV27 and TRBJ2-1; TCRdb selects TRBD2, and the lack of DNA leaves this call unchecked. CDR3 size: 14 residues. Per the germline V gene, CDR1 is MNHEY and CDR2 is SMNVEV (reference sequence). The CDR3 reads CASSFGGPLNEQFF.

V usage is TRBV6-1 and J usage is TRBJ2-7; TCRdb's D call of TRBD2 is untestable without DNA. The CDR3 is 14 residues long. Germline CDR1 reads MNHNS; CDR2 reads SASEGT. The CDR3 spells CASTPGLASYEQYF.

V is TRBV4-2 and J is TRBJ2-3; the D call of TRBD2 rests on TCRdb alone, since no DNA is present to check it. Per the germline V gene, CDR1 is LGHNA and CDR2 is YNFKEQ. The CDR3 contains 15 residues. CDR3 loop: CASSQLAGSTDTQYF.

The genes are TRBV6-1 and TRBJ1-5; TCRdb calls TRBD1, which cannot be checked without DNA. CDR3 size: 14 residues. Per germline, CDR1 MNHNS and CDR2 SASEGT. CDR3 region: CASIQQGSNQPQHF.

This chain joins TRBV18 and TRBJ1-3; without DNA, the TCRdb call of TRBD1 cannot be checked. The length of the CDR3 is 18 residues. Germline assignment: CDR1 KGHSH and CDR2 LQKENI. CDR3 protein: CASSPFAGADHSGNTIYF.

Its frequency marks this clonotype as medium-sized. J is TRBJ1-4 and V is TRBV12-3 or TRBV12-4; absent DNA, TCRdb's TRBD1 call cannot be checked. The CDR3 covers 16 residues. This CDR3 reads CASSRLPWTGGEKLFF.